This record covers a single T cell receptor (beta chain). Its antigen is as yet unknown. The junction departs from the called germline gene at one end, perhaps through a read error. Repertoires were generated with immunoSEQ multiplex PCR, while TCRdb's copy carries only in-frame clones and drops some. Here the sample spans about 95,000 clones, more than 75% being singletons. The data stem from a study of glioma-infiltrating T cells after dendritic cell vaccination. Study findings and constraints: No direct clonality-survival link was found; a diverse polyclonal response may matter.

No glioblastoma patient carried an isocitrate dehydrogenase mutation. The CDR3 loop spans 15 amino acids. CDR1 MNHEY and CDR2 SVGAGI come from the germline V gene. This specimen consisted of blood, obtained before dendritic cell vaccination. The V and J genes are TRBV6-5 and TRBJ2-5, with 7 bases aligning to TRBD1. The sequence was collected from a human donor with glioblastoma. The CDR3 here is CASSHPRQGQGTQYF. CDR3 in DNA: TGTGCCAGCAGCCACCCCCGACAGGGACAAGGGACCCAGTACTTC.